These 26 T cell receptor beta chains were all obtained from the same sample, sequenced in a study of cytomegalovirus exposure and HLA in healthy donors. PCR involved 60 Vbeta and 13 Jbeta primers. Profiled with immunoSEQ multiplex PCR; TCRdb holds only in-frame clones, not every one. Among over 200,000 clones listed, around 80% were seen once. Sample: PBMCs. All receptors come from a woman between 55 and 75 years old in good health and CMV-seropositive.

This clone was seen just once. The rearrangement joins TRBV28 to TRBJ2-3; 7 positions agree with TRBD1. CDR3 length: 16 amino acids. CDR1 and CDR2 (germline): MDHEN, SYDVKM. V lost 2 bases, J lost 5 bases, and 10 bases stayed unmatched. The CDR3 here is CASSLPTGMVQDTQYF. The CDR3 nucleotides read TGTGCCAGCAGTTTACCGACAGGGATGGTACAAGATACGCAGTATTTT.

V gene TRBV5-4 combines with J gene TRBJ2-2; maybe TRBD1 (5 bases). Trimming left V 7 bases short and J 2 bases short, with 12 bases between. Germline CDR1 SGHNT, CDR2 YYREEE (reference sequence). This CDR3 region has 14 residues. For the CDR3, the DNA is TGTGCCAGCGGGGCAGCAAAAAACACCGGGGAGCTGTTTTTT. Amino acid sequence: CASGAAKNTGELFF.

This chain joins TRBV6-5 and TRBJ1-1, with 11 bases fitting TRBD1. V dropped 7 bases and J dropped 8; count of bases not matched to a gene: 9. Germline V gives CDR1 MNHEY, CDR2 SVGAGI. The CDR3 consists of 14 residues. The DNA of the CDR3 is TGTGCCAGCACCGCGGACAGGGGGCGGGGGGAAGCTTTCTTT. Its translation: CASTADRGRGEAFF.

Only one count was recorded for this clone. This chain links TRBV19 with TRBJ1-2, with 8 bases that match TRBD1. The CDR3 consists of 14 residues. With V trimmed by 5 bases and J by 7 bases, 9 bases remained unmatched. Per germline, CDR1 LNHDA and CDR2 SQIVND (reference sequence). The CDR3 spells CASSLIQGVAGYTF. DNA of the CDR3: TGTGCCAGTAGTCTAATACAGGGGGTAGCTGGCTACACCTTC.

The chain is built from TRBV27 and TRBJ2-7; 9 bases are shared with TRBD1. Trimming removed 4 bases from V and 1 base from J; junction bases left unmatched: 14. CDR1 and CDR2 (germline): MNHEY, SMNVEV (reference sequence). CDR3 size: 18 residues. CDR3 coding DNA: TGTGCCAGCAGTTCCTACCGGACAGGGGAGGGCTCATCCTACGAGCAGTACTTC. Its protein is CASSSYRTGEGSSYEQYF.

The chain couples TRBV5-8 to TRBJ2-1, with a tentative D call TRBD1 (5 bases). Per the germline V gene, CDR1 is SGHTS and CDR2 is YDEGEE. The CDR3 spans 15 residues. V dropped 2 bases and J dropped 8 bases, with 17 bases sitting between them. This CDR3 reads CASSFRIQGLHEQFF. CDR3 DNA: TGTGCCAGCAGCTTTCGAATCCAGGGCCTCCATGAGCAGTTCTTC.

The chain joins TRBV27 to TRBJ2-7; TRBD2 agrees at 7 bases. The germline V gene encodes CDR1 MNHEY and CDR2 SMNVEV (reference sequence). This CDR3 is 15 amino acids long. V dropped 9 bases and J dropped 0; count of bases not matched to a gene: 11. CDR3 nucleotide sequence: TGTGCCAGTTCCCCCAGGGAGGGGATCTCCTACGAGCAGTACTTC. Encoded protein: CASSPREGISYEQYF.

The chain links TRBV2 to TRBJ1-1; TRBD1 might be the D (6 bases). Trimming shortened V by 7 bases and J by 5 bases, and 8 bases separated the two germline ends. This CDR3 is 11 amino acids long. Germline V gives CDR1 SNHLY, CDR2 FYNNEI. DNA for the CDR3: TGTGCCAGCATGAGGGGGACTGAAGCTTTCTTT. Amino acid sequence: CASMRGTEAFF. The full variable domain, rest sourced from reference TRBV2 and TRBJ1-1, is EPEVTQTPSHQVTQMGQEVILRCVPISNHLYFYWYRQILGQKVEFLVSFYNNEISEKSEIFDDQFSVERPDGSNFTLKIRSTKLEDSAMYFCASMRGTEAFFGQGTRLTVV.

The CDR3 loop reads CASSATGGSSPLHF. Written as DNA, the CDR3 is TGTGCCAGCAGTGCAACAGGGGGCAGTTCACCCCTCCACTTT. The rearrangement joins TRBV6-6 to TRBJ1-6, with 9 bases identical to TRBD1. Germline V gene sequence: CDR1 MNHNY, CDR2 SVGAGI (reference sequence). The J segment lost 9 bases and the V segment lost 5 bases, leaving 5 bases of the junction unmatched. CDR3 size: 14 residues.

V gene TRBV2 combines with J gene TRBJ2-5, with D uncertain. This CDR3 has 11 amino acids. Looked up from germline, CDR1 is SNHLY and CDR2 is FYNNEI. Deletions cut 6 bases from V and 2 bases from J, with 4 bases between. CDR3 residues: CASRIQETQYF. For the CDR3, the DNA is TGTGCCAGCAGAATACAAGAGACCCAGTACTTC.

V and J are TRBV5-4 and TRBJ2-7; 11 bases map to TRBD1. The CDR3 runs 15 residues. V shed 4 bases, J shed 3 bases, and the junction held 6 bases outside the gene matches. CDR1 and CDR2 from the germline V gene are SGHNT and YYREEE (reference sequence). DNA for the CDR3: TGTGCCAGCAGCACTGGACAGGGGGCCCTCTACGAGCAGTACTTC. It specifies CASSTGQGALYEQYF.

The table lists this clone with a few counts. This chain uses TRBV27 with TRBJ1-5, with a tentative D call TRBD1 (5 bases). The CDR3 has 14 amino acids. V lost 8 bases and J 2 bases, leaving 13 bases between the germline ends. Germline V gene lookup returns CDR1 MNHEY and CDR2 SMNVEV (reference sequence). CDR3: CASSGGFGNQPQHF. CDR3 nucleotides: TGTGCCAGCTCGGGGGGGTTCGGCAATCAGCCCCAGCATTTT.

This clone was seen a few times. This chain connects TRBV6-1 to TRBJ2-2; D not certain. V lost 4 bases and J lost 4, with 16 bases in between. Germline V gene lookup returns CDR1 MNHNS and CDR2 SASEGT. The CDR3 length is 16 residues. CDR3 residues: CASSVAAAVGTGELFF. In nucleotides, the CDR3 is TGTGCCAGCAGTGTGGCGGCTGCGGTGGGCACCGGGGAGCTGTTTTTT.

This chain connects TRBV19 to TRBJ2-5; D gene ambiguous. The CDR3 spans 12 residues. Trimming removed 6 bases at V and 4 bases at J, with 9 bases between. Germline V lookup: CDR1 LNHDA, CDR2 SQIVND (reference sequence). The CDR3 DNA reads as TGTGCCAGTAGCCTAGGCAGAGAGACCCAGTACTTC. This codes for CASSLGRETQYF.

The chain combines TRBV28 with TRBJ1-1; possibly TRBD1 for D (6 bases). The CDR3 loop spans 15 amino acids. The V and J ends lost 3 bases and 4 bases respectively, with 15 bases between them. Germline values: CDR1 MDHEN, CDR2 SYDVKM. The CDR3 loop reads CASSFSLQGTTEAFF. The CDR3 DNA follows: TGTGCCAGCAGTTTCTCCCTACAGGGAACCACTGAAGCTTTCTTT.

The sample holds one count of this clone. The gene calls are TRBV18 and TRBJ1-1, with D perhaps matching TRBD1 (5 bases). This CDR3 comprises 14 residues. Looked up from germline, CDR1 is KGHSH and CDR2 is LQKENI. The V end lost 2 bases, the J end lost 5 bases, and 12 bases lay between the germline ends. The CDR3 reads CASSPVPGETEAFF. CDR3 coding DNA: TGTGCCAGCTCACCAGTCCCGGGGGAGACTGAAGCTTTCTTT.

The chain employs TRBV30 and TRBJ2-7; 7 bases are a match to TRBD1. This CDR3 has 14 amino acids. Germline trimming cut 3 bases from V and 4 bases from J; bases unmatched to any gene: 9. Germline V CDR1 and CDR2: GTSNPN, SVGIG (reference sequence). The CDR3 nucleotides read TGTGCCTGGAGCGTTGCAGGGGGTTTTTACGAGCAGTACTTC. It codes for CAWSVAGGFYEQYF.

The genes are TRBV9 and TRBJ1-6, with D uncertain. The V end was cut by 0 bases, the J end by 6 bases, with 4 bases between. Germline CDR1 is SGDLS and CDR2 is YYNGEE. The CDR3 has 13 amino acids. CDR3 in DNA: TGTGCCAGCAGCGTAGATAGTAATTCACCCCTCCACTTT. Translated, it gives CASSVDSNSPLHF.

The rearrangement uses TRBV28 and TRBJ1-5; no reliable D call. The CDR3 has 14 residues. In germline, CDR1 is MDHEN, CDR2 SYDVKM. The ends were cut back, 1 base at V and 2 bases at J, with 6 bases in the middle. CDR3 in DNA: TGTGCCAGCAGTTTATTCTTTGGCAATCAGCCCCAGCATTTT. This codes for CASSLFFGNQPQHF.

To note about this clone: The limits of the CDR3 on the DNA are not certain, so only TCRdb's listed CDR3 is given. V gene TRBV5-5 combines with J gene TRBJ2-7; the D call TRBD2 from the table was never checked on the DNA. Both ends counted, the CDR3 spans 15 residues. CDR1 and CDR2 from the germline V gene are SGHKS and YYEKEE (reference sequence). The CDR3 here is CASSFGPGDGYEQYF.

The V gene is TRBV28, the J gene TRBJ1-4; 9 positions match TRBD1. The junction had 8 bases not matched to a gene; V was cut back by 7 bases and J by 8 bases. Germline V lookup: CDR1 MDHEN, CDR2 SYDVKM. The CDR3 is made up of 14 amino acids. The CDR3 reads CASTTGQGLEKLFF. For the CDR3, the DNA is TGTGCCAGCACCACTGGACAGGGGTTAGAAAAACTGTTTTTT.

J is TRBJ1-1 and V is TRBV5-1; D unclear. The V gene lost 0 bases and the J gene lost 0 bases, with 9 bases spanning the gap. CDR1 is SGHRS, CDR2 YFSETQ, per germline. The CDR3 runs to 15 residues. The CDR3 region has the DNA TGCGCCAGCAGCTTGGCTCCGGGTATGAACACTGAAGCTTTCTTT. Its translation: CASSLAPGMNTEAFF.

This chain links TRBV5-1 with TRBJ1-4; D might be TRBD1 (5 bases). The CDR3 has 15 amino acids. Germline V gene data show CDR1 as SGHRS and CDR2 as YFSETQ. V lost 0 bases to trimming and J lost 5 bases, with 11 bases between them. The CDR3 sequence is CASSLAEGYNEKLFF. DNA of the CDR3: TGCGCCAGCAGCTTGGCGGAGGGGTACAATGAAAAACTGTTTTTT.

The V gene is TRBV27, the J gene TRBJ2-2; tentative D call: TRBD1 (6 bases). Germline CDR1 and CDR2: MNHEY and SMNVEV (reference sequence). The V end was cut by 3 bases, the J end by 3 bases, with 14 bases between. This CDR3 has 16 residues. The CDR3 DNA sequence: TGTGCCAGCAGTTTCTTGCGTAACAGGGACACCGGGGAGCTGTTTTTT. This codes for CASSFLRNRDTGELFF.

The V call is TRBV5-1, the J call TRBJ1-2; TRBD1 agrees at 7 bases. The V segment lost 4 bases and the J segment 4 bases; nucleotides outside the gene matches: 4. There are 13 residues in the CDR3. Germline loops: CDR1 SGHRS, CDR2 YFSETQ. The CDR3 coding sequence is TGCGCCAGCAGCGTGGGACAGAGCTATGGCTACACCTTC. Translation gives CASSVGQSYGYTF.

The gene calls are TRBV7-2 and TRBJ2-7, with 9 bases identical to TRBD2. J lost 3 bases, V lost 1 base, and 7 bases had no gene match. The CDR3 runs to 16 residues. Germline-derived CDR1 and CDR2 are SGHTA and FQGNSA. CDR3 nucleotide sequence: TGTGCCAGCAGCTTAGTTAGTCTAGCGGGAAACTACGAGCAGTACTTC. Encoded protein: CASSLVSLAGNYEQYF.